These 2 T cell receptor beta chains were sequenced from one sample in a study of T cell responses to AZD1222 COVID-19 vaccine. TCRdb keeps only in-frame clones here, not all; method: immunoSEQ multiplex PCR. The sample consists of some 170,000 clones, about 91% of them appearing once. This sample comprised peripheral blood, obtained 28 days after the second AZD1222 dose. The origin of the receptors is an adult who received the AZD1222 COVID-19 vaccine.

This clone appeared a few times. The V call is TRBV6-5, the J call TRBJ2-3, with D tentatively TRBD1 (5 bases). Trimming took 0 bases from V and 5 from J, leaving 15 bases between them. The CDR3 runs to 16 residues. The germline V gene encodes CDR1 MNHEY and CDR2 SVGAGI. CDR3 in amino acids: CASSYSKVVGEDTQYF. In DNA, the CDR3 is TGTGCCAGCAGTTACTCGAAGGTAGTAGGGGAAGATACGCAGTATTTT.

The V and J genes are TRBV28 and TRBJ1-2; D might be TRBD1 (5 bases). Trimming took 5 bases from V and 4 from J, leaving 14 bases between them. Germline-derived CDR1 and CDR2 are MDHEN and SYDVKM. The CDR3 has 14 residues. The CDR3 loop reads CASSGVRGIYGYTF. In DNA form, the CDR3 reads TGTGCCAGCAGTGGAGTTAGGGGTATCTATGGCTACACCTTC.